This TCR beta chain was documented in a study of T cells in tuberculosis. Across the study: Sequenced TCRs come from CD1B-GMM tetramer-binding T cells.

This table comes from immunoSEQ multiplex PCR, and its TCRdb copy is limited to in-frame clones, with some not included. The sample includes some 31,000 clones, more than 85% of them seen just once. The CDR3 sequence is 12 residues long. Trimming cost V 0 bases and J 3 bases, with 3 bases left between them. Germline V gene data show CDR1 as MGHDK and CDR2 as SYGVNS. The chain is built from TRBV25-1 and TRBJ2-7; no clear D gene. Sequenced: PBMCs. The sequence was obtained from a donor aged 10-30 years with latent tuberculosis or without tuberculosis infection. CDR3 sequence (DNA): TGTGCCAGCAGTGAATACGGCTACGAGCAGTACTTC. Protein: CASSEYGYEQYF.